This entry features one T cell receptor (beta chain) sequence. The data were taken from a study of blood T cell repertoires in COVID-19. The assay was immunoSEQ multiplex PCR, and TCRdb's table has in-frame clones only and misses some. The repertoire consists of under 200,000 clones, with roughly 80% occurring once and the leading ten covering 14%. The sequencing sample was made of peripheral blood. The sequence derives from a man younger than 35 with active or convalescent COVID-19.

DNA for the CDR3: TGTGCCTCGGACAGGGGGCAAGAGACCCAGTACTTC. Translated, it gives CASDRGQETQYF. J is TRBJ2-5 and V is TRBV28; TRBD1 aligns across 10 bases. The CDR3 runs 12 residues. CDR1 is MDHEN and CDR2 is SYDVKM in the germline V gene. J lost 2 bases, V lost 11 bases, and 2 bases had no gene match.